This passage covers 19 T cell receptor beta chains from one sample sequenced in a study of CD8 T cells in Susac syndrome. Random hexamers were used to reverse transcribe an amount of roughly 0.45 to 1 ug RNA. TCRdb ran MiXCR on the immunoSEQ multiplex PCR reads and lists one entry per CDR3 protein. The sample comprises about 200,000 distinct CDR3 sequences, 90% to 95% of which are singletons, and under 0.095% rests with the top ten. Source material: CD4+ T cells from PBMCs. All receptors derive from a human donor with multiple sclerosis.

The J gene is TRBJ2-5, the V gene TRBV4-2; 15 bases are shared with TRBD2. The length of the CDR3 is 19 residues. J lost 5 bases, V lost 1 base, and 11 bases had no gene match. CDR1 is LGHNA and CDR2 is YNFKEQ in the germline V gene. The CDR3 reads CASSQGRTSGRAVVETQYF. CDR3 nucleotides: TGTGCCAGCAGCCAAGGCCGGACTAGCGGGAGGGCCGTGGTGGAGACCCAGTACTTC.

The chain employs TRBV6-5 and TRBJ2-3; 10 bases are shared with TRBD1. CDR3 length equals 16 residues. Germline CDR1 is MNHEY and CDR2 is SVGAGI. After removal of 4 bases from V and 5 bases from J, the junction contained 9 bases not matched to a gene. The CDR3 sequence is CASSWARQGAKDTQYF. CDR3 nucleotide sequence: TGTGCCAGCAGTTGGGCGCGACAGGGGGCGAAAGATACGCAGTATTTT.

This chain's CDR3 is CASSLVIAGSTSYEQYF. Written as DNA, the CDR3 is TGCGCCAGCAGCTTGGTGATCGCAGGGTCGACTTCCTACGAGCAGTACTTC. The rearrangement joins TRBV5-1 to TRBJ2-7; TRBD1 is a possible D gene (5 bases). Trimming stripped 0 bases from V and 1 base from J, with 17 bases between. CDR3 length: 17 residues. Germline values: CDR1 SGHRS, CDR2 YFSETQ.

The gene calls are TRBV3-1 and TRBJ2-3, with D tentatively TRBD2 (5 bases). This CDR3 region has 14 residues. Trimming stripped 3 bases from V and 3 bases from J, with 10 bases between. Per germline, CDR1 LGHDT and CDR2 YNNKEL (reference sequence). CDR3 sequence (DNA): TGTGCCAGCAGCCAGGGAGAAGGGACAGATACGCAGTATTTT. Its protein product is CASSQGEGTDTQYF.

This sequence joins TRBV24-1 and TRBJ2-3; possible D gene TRBD1, 5 bases. Germline CDR1 reads KGHDR; CDR2 reads SFDVKD. There are 16 residues in the CDR3. Trimming pared 2 bases from V and 2 bases from J, leaving 13 bases between. The CDR3: CATSDSKTASTDTQYF. For the CDR3, the DNA is TGTGCCACCAGTGATTCTAAGACAGCCTCCACAGATACGCAGTATTTT.

The chain links TRBV3-1 to TRBJ2-5; 7 bases are a match to TRBD1. This CDR3 is 14 amino acids long. The V gene end was trimmed by 8 bases and the J gene end by 9 bases; junction bases not matched to a gene: 15. Germline V gene sequence: CDR1 LGHDT, CDR2 YNNKEL (reference sequence). The CDR3 DNA reads TGTGCCAGCCTCGACAGGGAAAGAGATGGGGCCCAGTACTTC. Protein product: CASLDRERDGAQYF.

The V and J genes are TRBV11-2 and TRBJ2-5; TRBD2 matches at 7 bases. The V gene's germline CDR1 is SGHAT and CDR2 FQNNGV. The V gene end was trimmed by 5 bases and the J gene end by 3 bases; junction bases not matched to a gene: 9. The CDR3 is 15 residues long. The CDR3 bases are TGTGCCAGCAGCGCGCTACTAGCGAATAAAGAGACCCAGTACTTC. Translated: CASSALLANKETQYF.

This clonotype has a handful of counts. CDR3 region: CASSPGQGSSPLHF. DNA of the CDR3: TGTGCCAGCTCACCCGGACAGGGAAGCTCACCCCTCCACTTT. This chain links TRBV18 with TRBJ1-6; TRBD1 aligns across 8 bases. The CDR3 runs to 14 residues. Losses at the gene ends were 3 bases for V and 10 bases for J; bases not matched to a gene: 5. Germline CDR1 reads KGHSH; CDR2 reads LQKENI.

This clonotype was seen a single time. The chain combines TRBV7-8 with TRBJ2-4; D not certain. The V end lost 5 bases, the J end lost 5 bases, and 10 bases lay between the germline ends. Germline values: CDR1 SGHVS, CDR2 FQNEAQ. There are 13 residues in the CDR3. The CDR3 is CASSASRENIQYF. The CDR3 DNA sequence: TGTGCCAGCAGCGCAAGCCGGGAAAACATTCAGTACTTC.

This clonotype was seen just once. J is TRBJ1-2 and V is TRBV20-1; TRBD1 agrees at 8 bases. Germline trimming cut 0 bases from V and 5 bases from J; bases unmatched to any gene: 11. Germline loops: CDR1 DFQATT, CDR2 SNEGSKA (reference sequence). This CDR3 comprises 16 residues. CDR3 nucleotides: TGCAGTGCTAGAGATCTCTCTGGGACAGGTTTTTATGGCTACACCTTC. It translates to CSARDLSGTGFYGYTF.

The chain employs TRBV5-1 and TRBJ2-3, with 7 bases lining up with TRBD1. The CDR3 extends over 14 amino acids. The V segment lost 3 bases and the J segment 2 bases; nucleotides outside the gene matches: 3. The germline gives CDR1 SGHRS, CDR2 YFSETQ. Written as DNA, the CDR3 is TGCGCCAGCAGCTCGGGACAGAACACAGATACGCAGTATTTT. This gives the protein CASSSGQNTDTQYF.

CDR3 residues: CSARSPAGGSSSYNEQFF. The DNA for the CDR3 is TGCAGTGCTAGATCACCAGCGGGGGGCAGTAGCTCCTACAATGAGCAGTTCTTC. The chain carries TRBV20-1 and TRBJ2-1; 9 nucleotides line up with TRBD2. The J segment lost 0 bases and the V segment lost 2 bases, leaving 11 bases of the junction unmatched. Germline-derived CDR1 and CDR2 are DFQATT and SNEGSKA (reference sequence). The CDR3 is 18 residues long.

The rearrangement uses TRBV12-3 or TRBV12-4 and TRBJ2-5; tentative D call: TRBD2 (6 bases). The CDR3 runs to 13 residues. With 4 bases removed from V and 4 bases from J, the gap between germline ends came to 10 bases. CDR3 residues: CASSSLATETQYF. The CDR3 DNA follows: TGTGCCAGCAGTTCTCTAGCGACAGAGACCCAGTACTTC.

The chain combines TRBV7-3 with TRBJ2-1; D is perhaps TRBD2 (5 bases). Between the trimmed V and J ends, which lost 4 bases and 9 bases, there was a span of 13 bases. This CDR3 is 13 amino acids long. The germline V gene has CDR1 SGHTA and CDR2 FQGTGA. The CDR3 DNA reads TGTGCCAGCAGCTACCTTTCGAGCGGTGAGCAGTTCTTC. Its protein is CASSYLSSGEQFF.

J is TRBJ2-1 and V is TRBV6-2 or TRBV6-3, with D uncertain. V was pared by 2 bases and J by 7 bases, with 9 bases between. This CDR3 has 13 residues. CDR1 and CDR2 from the germline V gene are MNHEY and SVGEGT. This CDR3 reads CASSYRWPNEQFF. DNA of the CDR3: TGTGCCAGCAGTTACAGGTGGCCTAATGAGCAGTTCTTC.

The chain recombines TRBV29-1 with TRBJ2-1, with TRBD1 identical over 8 bases. J lost 5 bases, V lost 4 bases, and 7 bases had no gene match. CDR3 length: 14 amino acids. Germline V gene lookup returns CDR1 SQVTM and CDR2 ANQGSEA. Here the CDR3 DNA reads TGCAGCGTTGCCGCCGGGACAGGTAACAATGAGCAGTTCTTC. It is translated as CSVAAGTGNNEQFF.

The rearrangement uses TRBV25-1 and TRBJ1-1; no reliable D call. CDR1 and CDR2 (germline): MGHDK, SYGVNS. With 4 bases removed from V and 1 base from J, the gap between germline ends came to 7 bases. This CDR3 has 13 residues. The CDR3 spells CASSVARNTEAFF. CDR3 nucleotide sequence: TGTGCCAGCAGTGTGGCGAGGAACACTGAAGCTTTCTTT.

V usage is TRBV10-3 and J usage is TRBJ1-2, with D possibly being TRBD1 (5 bases). The CDR3 contains 12 residues. CDR1 ENHRY and CDR2 SYGVKD come from the germline V gene. Trimming took 6 bases from V and 4 from J, leaving 9 bases between them. CDR3 DNA: TGTGCCATCAGCCCTGACAGCTATGGCTACACCTTC. Its protein is CAISPDSYGYTF.

The genes are TRBV14 and TRBJ2-3; a possible D gene is TRBD2 (6 bases). Germline CDR1 SGHDN, CDR2 FVKESK. V gave up 1 base and J gave up 0 bases, with 8 bases separating them. The CDR3 is 15 residues long. CDR3 protein: CASSQGSGSTDTQYF. CDR3 DNA sequence: TGTGCCAGCAGCCAAGGCAGCGGGAGCACAGATACGCAGTATTTT.